This TCR beta chain was identified during a study of T cells in localized non-small cell lung cancer. V was shortened by 4 bases and J by 2 bases, with 16 bases between the two germline ends. The CDR3 runs 16 residues. Germline CDR1 is SGHVS and CDR2 is FQNEAQ. Repertoires were generated with immunoSEQ multiplex PCR, while TCRdb's copy carries only in-frame clones and drops some. The repertoire holds about 72,000 clones, with approximately 84% as singletons. This chain links TRBV7-8 with TRBJ2-3, with D possibly matching TRBD2 (6 bases). Specimen: peripheral blood, collected before any cancer treatment. This clonotype was obtained from a female donor over 55 with stage I lung adenocarcinoma. The CDR3 DNA sequence: TGTGCCAGCAGCTCCTCGGGTGCGGGGTACACAGATACGCAGTATTTT. As protein: CASSSSGAGYTDTQYF.